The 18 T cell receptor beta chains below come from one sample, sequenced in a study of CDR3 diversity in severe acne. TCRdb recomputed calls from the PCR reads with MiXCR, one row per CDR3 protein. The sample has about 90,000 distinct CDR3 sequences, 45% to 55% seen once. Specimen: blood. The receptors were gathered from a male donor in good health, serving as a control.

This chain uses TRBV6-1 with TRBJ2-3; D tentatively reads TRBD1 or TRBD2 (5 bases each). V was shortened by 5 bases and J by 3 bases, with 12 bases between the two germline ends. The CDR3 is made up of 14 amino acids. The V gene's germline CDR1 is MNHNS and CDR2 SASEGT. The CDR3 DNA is TGTGCCAGCAGTTACAATGGGGGAACAGATACGCAGTATTTT. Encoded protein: CASSYNGGTDTQYF.

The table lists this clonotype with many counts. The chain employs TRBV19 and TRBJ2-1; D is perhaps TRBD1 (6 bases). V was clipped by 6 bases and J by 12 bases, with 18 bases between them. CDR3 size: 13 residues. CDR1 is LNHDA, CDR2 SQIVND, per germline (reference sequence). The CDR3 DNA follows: TGTGCCAGTAGCCAATTGGCAGGGGACGGGCAGTTCTTC. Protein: CASSQLAGDGQFF.

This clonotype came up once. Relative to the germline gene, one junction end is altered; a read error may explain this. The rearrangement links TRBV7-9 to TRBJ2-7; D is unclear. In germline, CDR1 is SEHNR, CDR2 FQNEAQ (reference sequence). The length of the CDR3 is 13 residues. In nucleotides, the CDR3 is TGTGCTAGCAGCCGAGCGAACCAGCGCGGGCAGTACTTC. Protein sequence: CASSRANQRGQYF.

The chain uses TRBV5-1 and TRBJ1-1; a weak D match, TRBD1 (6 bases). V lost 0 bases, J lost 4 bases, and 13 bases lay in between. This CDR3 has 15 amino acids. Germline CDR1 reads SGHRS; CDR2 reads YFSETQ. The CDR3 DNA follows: TGCGCCAGCAGCTTGGCTGTTACAGGGCTCACTGAAGCTTTCTTT. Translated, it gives CASSLAVTGLTEAFF.

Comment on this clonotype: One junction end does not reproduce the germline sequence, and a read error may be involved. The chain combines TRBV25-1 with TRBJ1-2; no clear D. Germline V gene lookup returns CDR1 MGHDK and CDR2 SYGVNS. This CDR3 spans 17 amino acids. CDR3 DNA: TGCGCCAGCAGCCAGGATGCCTTCGGGCGCAGCAACTATGGCTACACCTTC. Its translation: CASSQDAFGRSNYGYTF.

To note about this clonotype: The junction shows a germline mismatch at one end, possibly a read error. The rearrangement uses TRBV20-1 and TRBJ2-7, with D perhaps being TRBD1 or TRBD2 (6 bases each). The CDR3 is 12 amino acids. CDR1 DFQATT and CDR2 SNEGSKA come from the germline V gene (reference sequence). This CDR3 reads CSATPGAGELYF. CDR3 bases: TGCAGTGCTACCCCGGGGGCCGGGGAGCTGTACTTC.

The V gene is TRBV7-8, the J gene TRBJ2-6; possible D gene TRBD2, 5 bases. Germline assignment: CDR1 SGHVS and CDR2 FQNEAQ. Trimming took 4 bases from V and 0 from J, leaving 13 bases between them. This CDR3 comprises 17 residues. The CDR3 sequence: CASSSSGERSGANVLTF. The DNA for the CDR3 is TGTGCCAGCAGCTCCAGTGGGGAGCGCTCTGGGGCCAACGTCCTGACTTTC.

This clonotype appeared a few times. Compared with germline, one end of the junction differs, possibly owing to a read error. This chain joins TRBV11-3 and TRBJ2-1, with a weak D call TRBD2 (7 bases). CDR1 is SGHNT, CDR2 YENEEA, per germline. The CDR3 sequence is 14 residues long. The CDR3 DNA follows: TGTGCCAGCAGCTTTGGGGGGGCCTACAATGAGCAGTCCTTC. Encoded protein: CASSFGGAYNEQSF.

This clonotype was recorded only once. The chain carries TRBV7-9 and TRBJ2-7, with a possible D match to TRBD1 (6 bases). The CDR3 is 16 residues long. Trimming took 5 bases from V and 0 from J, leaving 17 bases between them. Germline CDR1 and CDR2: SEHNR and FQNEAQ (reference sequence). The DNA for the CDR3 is TGTGCCAGCAGCCGCGCACCGGGACACCTCTCCTACGAGCAGTACTTC. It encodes CASSRAPGHLSYEQYF.

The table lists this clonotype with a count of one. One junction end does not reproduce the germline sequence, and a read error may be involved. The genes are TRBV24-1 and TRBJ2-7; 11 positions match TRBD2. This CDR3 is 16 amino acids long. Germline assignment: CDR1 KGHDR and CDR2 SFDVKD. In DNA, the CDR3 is TGTGCTACCAGTGCAGCGTCCCTTAGCGGGAGGGAGAACCAGTACTTC. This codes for CATSAASLSGRENQYF.

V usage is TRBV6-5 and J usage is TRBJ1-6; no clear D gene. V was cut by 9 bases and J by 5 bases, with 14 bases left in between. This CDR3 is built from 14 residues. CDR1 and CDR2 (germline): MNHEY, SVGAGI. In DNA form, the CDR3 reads TGTGCCAGTTCTGGTGGGCGGAATAATTCACCCCTCCACTTT. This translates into CASSGGRNNSPLHF.

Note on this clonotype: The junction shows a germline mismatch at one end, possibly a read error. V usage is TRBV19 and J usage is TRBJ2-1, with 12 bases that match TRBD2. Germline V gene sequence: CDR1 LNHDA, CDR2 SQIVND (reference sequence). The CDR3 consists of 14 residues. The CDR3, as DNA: TGTGCCAGTAACCAGACTAGCGGGAGTAACCGACTTGTCTTC. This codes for CASNQTSGSNRLVF.

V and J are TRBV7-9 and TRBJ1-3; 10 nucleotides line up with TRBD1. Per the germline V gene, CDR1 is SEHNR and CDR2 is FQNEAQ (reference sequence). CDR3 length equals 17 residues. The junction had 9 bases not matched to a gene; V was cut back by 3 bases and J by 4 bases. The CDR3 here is CASSLVSGTGEGNTIYF. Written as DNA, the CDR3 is TGTGCCAGCAGCTTGGTCTCGGGGACAGGGGAGGGAAACACCATATATTTT.

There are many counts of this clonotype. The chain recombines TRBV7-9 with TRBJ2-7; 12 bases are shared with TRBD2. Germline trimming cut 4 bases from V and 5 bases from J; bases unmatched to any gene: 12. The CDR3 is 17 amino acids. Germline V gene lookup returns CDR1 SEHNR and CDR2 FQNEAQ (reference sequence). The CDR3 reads CASSSSRASGRAHEQYF. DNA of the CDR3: TGTGCCAGCAGCTCCAGTCGCGCTAGCGGGAGGGCTCACGAGCAGTACTTC.

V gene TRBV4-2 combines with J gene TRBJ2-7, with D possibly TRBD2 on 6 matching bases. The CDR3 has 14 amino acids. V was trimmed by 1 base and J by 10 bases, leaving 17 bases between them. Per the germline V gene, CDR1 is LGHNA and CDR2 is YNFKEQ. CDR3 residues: CASSQGGPPRDQYF. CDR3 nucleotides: TGTGCCAGCAGCCAAGGAGGCCCCCCGCGGGATCAGTACTTC.

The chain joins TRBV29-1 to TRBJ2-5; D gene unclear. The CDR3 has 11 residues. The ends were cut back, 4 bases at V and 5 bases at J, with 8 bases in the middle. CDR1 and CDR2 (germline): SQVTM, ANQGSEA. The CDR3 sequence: CSVVSGETQYF. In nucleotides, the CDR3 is TGCAGCGTTGTATCCGGGGAGACCCAGTACTTC.

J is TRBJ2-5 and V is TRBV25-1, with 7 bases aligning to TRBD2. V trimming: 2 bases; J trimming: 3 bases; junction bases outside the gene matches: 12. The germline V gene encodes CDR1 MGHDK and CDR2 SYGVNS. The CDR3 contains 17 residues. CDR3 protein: CASSEGLGGSWKETQYF. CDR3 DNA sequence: TGTGCCAGCAGTGAAGGGCTTGGCGGGAGTTGGAAAGAGACCCAGTACTTC.

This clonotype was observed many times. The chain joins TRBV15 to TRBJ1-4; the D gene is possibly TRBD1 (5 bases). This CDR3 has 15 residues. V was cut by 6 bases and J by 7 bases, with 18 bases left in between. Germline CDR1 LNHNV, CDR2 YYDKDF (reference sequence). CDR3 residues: CATSSTGAPGEKLFF. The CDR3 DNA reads TGTGCCACCAGTTCTACCGGGGCGCCGGGTGAAAAACTGTTTTTT.